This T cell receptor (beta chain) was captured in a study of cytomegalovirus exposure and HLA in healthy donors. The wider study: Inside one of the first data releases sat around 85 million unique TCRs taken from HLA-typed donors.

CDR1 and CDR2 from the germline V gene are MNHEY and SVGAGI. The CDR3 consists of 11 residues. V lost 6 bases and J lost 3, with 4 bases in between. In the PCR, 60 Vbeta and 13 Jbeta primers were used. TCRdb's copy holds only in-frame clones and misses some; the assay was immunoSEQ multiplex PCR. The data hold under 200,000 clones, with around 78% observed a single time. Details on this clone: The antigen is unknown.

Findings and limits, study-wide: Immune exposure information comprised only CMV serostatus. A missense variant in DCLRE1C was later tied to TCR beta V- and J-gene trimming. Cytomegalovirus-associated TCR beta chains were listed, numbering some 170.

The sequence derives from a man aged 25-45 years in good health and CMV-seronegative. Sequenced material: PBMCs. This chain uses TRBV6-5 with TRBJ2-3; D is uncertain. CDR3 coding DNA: TGTGCCAGCAGAACTACAGATACGCAGTATTTT. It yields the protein CASRTTDTQYF.